The 20 T cell receptor beta chains below come from one sample, sequenced in a study of blood T cells in healthy people across ages. A second PCR, run for about 7 to 12 cycles, used a sample-barcoded 5' primer plus a J-beta primer mix. TCRdb reprocessed the 5' RACE reads with MiXCR, giving one entry per CDR3 protein. In the table there are fewer than 2,000,000 distinct CDR3 sequences, approximately 32% of which are singletons. Sequencing input: blood. Receptors originate from a woman aged 25 to 39 in good health.

V gene TRBV12-3 or TRBV12-4 combines with J gene TRBJ2-2, with D perhaps matching TRBD1 (6 bases). Trimming removed 6 bases from V and 2 bases from J, with 10 bases in between. The CDR3 has 14 amino acids. Here the CDR3 DNA reads TGTGCCAGCAGCAGACAGGTTAACACCGGGGAGCTGTTTTTT. It translates to CASSRQVNTGELFF.

This clonotype was detected a few times. The chain links TRBV12-3 or TRBV12-4 to TRBJ2-7; TRBD1 agrees at 9 bases. J gave up 0 bases and V 6 bases, and 9 bases lay outside the gene matches. There are 16 residues in the CDR3. The CDR3 reads CASRRTGVNPSYEQYF. CDR3 nucleotide sequence: TGTGCCAGCAGGAGGACAGGGGTCAATCCCTCCTACGAGCAGTACTTC.

The chain carries TRBV30 and TRBJ2-4; TRBD2 matches 9 bases. The DNA end is more similar to TRBJ2-5, so the J call may be wrong. This CDR3 spans 15 amino acids. CDR1 GTSNPN and CDR2 SVGIG come from the germline V gene (reference sequence). The CDR3 DNA follows: TGTGCCTGGAGTGCCGGGACTAGCCCTCAAGAGACCCAGTACTTC. This translates into CAWSAGTSPQETQYF.

This clonotype was detected ten times or more. V and J are TRBV12-3 or TRBV12-4 and TRBJ2-5, with a weak D call TRBD1 (5 bases). The ends were cut back, 1 base at V and 5 bases at J, with 11 bases in the middle. The length of the CDR3 is 14 residues. The CDR3 reads CASSLGPGRETQYF. CDR3 nucleotides: TGTGCCAGCAGTTTAGGCCCAGGGCGGGAGACCCAGTACTTC.

CDR3 residues: CSARDRVKTALAYEQYF. The CDR3 nucleotides read TGCAGTGCTAGAGATCGGGTCAAAACTGCTTTAGCCTACGAGCAGTACTTC. The chain has TRBV20-1 and TRBJ2-7; D is unresolved. The CDR3 is 17 residues long. Per the germline V gene, CDR1 is DFQATT and CDR2 is SNEGSKA (reference sequence). Deletions cut 0 bases from V and 2 bases from J, with 20 bases between.

The gene calls are TRBV10-3 and TRBJ2-1; D might be TRBD1 or TRBD2, each matching 5 bases. The CDR3 is 12 amino acids. Germline values: CDR1 ENHRY, CDR2 SYGVKD. DNA for the CDR3: TGTGTCACCGGGCGGTTGGGGGACGAGCAGTTCTTC. Its translation is CVTGRLGDEQFF.

The rearrangement joins TRBV12-3 or TRBV12-4 to TRBJ1-1; no clear D. V shed 5 bases and J shed 4 bases, with 17 bases lying between them. There are 15 residues in the CDR3. The CDR3 reads CASSPRKGGFTEAFF. CDR3 DNA sequence: TGTGCCAGCAGTCCCCGGAAGGGAGGGTTCACTGAAGCTTTCTTT.

The rearrangement uses TRBV7-6 and TRBJ1-1; maybe TRBD1 (5 bases). CDR3 size: 17 residues. Between the trimmed V and J ends, which lost 5 bases and 3 bases, there was a span of 22 bases. Germline V lookup: CDR1 SGHVS, CDR2 FNYEAQ. The CDR3 DNA reads TGTGCCAGCAGCCCTACCTTATCCGGGACCCGCGACACTGAAGCTTTCTTT. Its protein is CASSPTLSGTRDTEAFF.

The sample holds a few counts of this clonotype. This chain uses TRBV28 with TRBJ2-7; 7 positions agree with TRBD1. Germline values: CDR1 MDHEN, CDR2 SYDVKM. The CDR3 is 14 amino acids. The DNA for the CDR3 is TGTGCATCCCGCCCACAGGGGATTACCTACGAGCAGTACTTC. Residues: CASRPQGITYEQYF.

V usage is TRBV27 and J usage is TRBJ2-3; D may match TRBD1 or TRBD2 (5 bases each). The CDR3 is 14 amino acids. Germline-derived CDR1 and CDR2 are MNHEY and SMNVEV (reference sequence). Trimming took off 1 base at V and 5 bases at J, with 10 bases between the two ends. The CDR3 DNA reads TGTGCCAGCAGTTTATTTGTGAGGGGAGATACGCAGTATTTT. It codes for CASSLFVRGDTQYF.

The chain joins TRBV7-9 to TRBJ2-1; 9 nucleotides match TRBD2. J was trimmed by 5 bases and V by 3 bases; bases with no gene match: 5. The germline CDR1 and CDR2 sequences are SEHNR and FQNEAQ (reference sequence). This CDR3 is built from 15 residues. The CDR3 DNA sequence: TGTGCCAGCAGCTTTTTAGCGGGAGTAAACAATGAGCAGTTCTTC. Its protein product is CASSFLAGVNNEQFF.

This chain links TRBV6-2 or TRBV6-3 with TRBJ2-1, with D possibly matching TRBD2 (5 bases). Trimming took 2 bases from V and 7 from J, leaving 6 bases between them. In germline, CDR1 is MNHEY, CDR2 SVGEGT. The length of the CDR3 is 12 residues. The CDR3 DNA is TGTGCCAGCAGTTACAGGGAGAATGAGCAGTTCTTC. Translation: CASSYRENEQFF.

This clonotype has a single count. The gene calls are TRBV18 and TRBJ2-3; D is possibly TRBD1 (6 bases). Trimming stripped 6 bases from V and 9 bases from J, with 16 bases between. The germline V gene encodes CDR1 KGHSH and CDR2 LQKENI. The CDR3 spans 13 residues. The CDR3 DNA reads TGTGCCAGCTCGTATGAGACAGGCCCAACGCAGTATTTT. Translation: CASSYETGPTQYF.

This clonotype was counted ten times or more. The rearrangement links TRBV29-1 to TRBJ2-7; D may be TRBD1 (7 bases). The CDR3 is 11 amino acids. V shed 7 bases and J shed 7 bases, with 14 bases lying between them. Germline loops: CDR1 SQVTM, CDR2 ANQGSEA. CDR3 bases: TGCAGCGCGGGGGACAGAAGGGAGCAGTACTTC. It specifies CSAGDRREQYF.

On this clonotype itself: A much larger clone is a single base away; this may be a read error. This sequence joins TRBV29-1 and TRBJ2-7; D gene ambiguous. The V and J ends lost 8 bases and 4 bases respectively, with 12 bases between them. The V gene's germline CDR1 is SQVTM and CDR2 ANQGSEA. This CDR3 has 11 amino acids. CDR3 region: CSTATEYEQYF. In DNA form, the CDR3 reads TGCAGCACCGCAACCGAATACGAGCAGTACTTC.

There are a few counts of this clonotype. The chain combines TRBV30 with TRBJ2-3; a possible D gene is TRBD1 (6 bases). The V end lost 4 bases, the J end lost 4 bases, and 18 bases lay between the germline ends. The CDR3 length is 15 residues. CDR1 is GTSNPN and CDR2 is SVGIG in the germline V gene (reference sequence). The CDR3 nucleotides are TGTGCCTGGAACCTCGGACAGAAAGCTTCAGATACGCAGTATTTT. This translates into CAWNLGQKASDTQYF.

V usage is TRBV7-2 and J usage is TRBJ2-1; 9 nucleotides agree with TRBD2. This CDR3 has 16 amino acids. J gave up 1 base and V 10 bases, and 11 bases lay outside the gene matches. Per germline, CDR1 SGHTA and CDR2 FQGNSA. The CDR3 loop is CAIKTSGGGSYNEQFF. The CDR3, as DNA: TGTGCCATCAAGACTAGCGGAGGGGGGTCCTACAATGAGCAGTTCTTC. Variable domain in full (rest from reference TRBV7-2 and TRBJ2-1): GAGVSQSPSNKVTEKGKDVELRCDPISGHTALYWYRQSLGQGLEFLIYFQGNSAPDKSGLPSDRFSAERTGGSVSTLTIQRTQQEDSAVYLCAIKTSGGGSYNEQFFGPGTRLTVL.

The chain couples TRBV11-2 to TRBJ2-5, with 9 bases identical to TRBD2. The CDR3 runs to 17 residues. Germline CDR1 is SGHAT and CDR2 is FQNNGV. V lost 0 bases to trimming and J lost 0 bases; unmatched junction nucleotides: 5. CDR3 sequence (DNA): TGTGCCAGCAGCTTAGATAGAAGACTAGCGGACCAAGAGACCCAGTACTTC. Translated, it gives CASSLDRRLADQETQYF.

This clonotype was observed a handful of times. This rearrangement joins TRBV24-1 to TRBJ2-4; perhaps TRBD2 as D (6 bases). The V gene lost 1 base and the J gene lost 13 bases, with 19 bases spanning the gap. Germline loops: CDR1 KGHDR, CDR2 SFDVKD. The CDR3 extends over 15 amino acids. CDR3: CATSDLNGSFNEQYF. The CDR3 coding sequence is TGTGCCACCAGTGATTTAAACGGGAGTTTCAATGAGCAGTACTTC.

The chain uses TRBV12-3 or TRBV12-4 and TRBJ1-2; tentatively, D is TRBD1 (5 bases). With 3 bases removed from V and 8 bases from J, the gap between germline ends came to 16 bases. The CDR3 totals 14 residues. CDR3 loop: CASSLMVGRDGYTF. The CDR3 bases are TGTGCCAGCAGTTTGATGGTGGGAAGGGACGGCTACACCTTC.